This T cell receptor beta chain was captured in a study of cytomegalovirus exposure and HLA in healthy donors. Primers: 60 Vbeta forward and 13 Jbeta reverse. The data were produced by immunoSEQ multiplex PCR, yet TCRdb's version contains in-frame clones alone and is incomplete. Among some 190,000 clones listed, about 82% were seen once. The receptor was derived from a woman in her twenties or thirties in good health and CMV-seronegative. Sequenced material: PBMCs.

The CDR3 DNA sequence: TGTGCCAGCAGCGTGAGAATCCGCGGGGATACGCAGTATTTT. Encoded protein: CASSVRIRGDTQYF. V is TRBV9 and J is TRBJ2-3; tentative D call: TRBD2 (5 bases). Germline CDR1 SGDLS, CDR2 YYNGEE. Between the trimmed V and J ends, which lost 2 bases and 6 bases, there was a span of 13 bases. This CDR3 has 14 residues. The variable domain in full, with the rest retrieved from reference TRBV9 and TRBJ2-3, is DSGVTQTPKHLITATGQRVTLRCSPRSGDLSVYWYQQSLDQGLQFLIQYYNGEERAKGNILERFSAQQFPDLHSELNLSSLELGDSALYFCASSVRIRGDTQYFGPGTRLTVL.